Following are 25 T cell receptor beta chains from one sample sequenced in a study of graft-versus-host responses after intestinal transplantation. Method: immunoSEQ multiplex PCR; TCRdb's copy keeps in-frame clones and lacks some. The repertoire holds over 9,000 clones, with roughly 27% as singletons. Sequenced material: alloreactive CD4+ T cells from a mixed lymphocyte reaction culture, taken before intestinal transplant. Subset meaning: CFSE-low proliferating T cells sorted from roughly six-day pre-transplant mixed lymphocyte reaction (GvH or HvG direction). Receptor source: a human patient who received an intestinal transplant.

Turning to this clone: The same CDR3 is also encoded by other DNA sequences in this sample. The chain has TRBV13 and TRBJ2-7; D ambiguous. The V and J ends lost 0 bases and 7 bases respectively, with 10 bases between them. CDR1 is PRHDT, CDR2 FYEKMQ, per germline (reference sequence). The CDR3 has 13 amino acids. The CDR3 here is CASSLGTGREQYF. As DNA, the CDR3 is TGTGCCAGCAGCTTAGGCACTGGACGGGAGCAGTACTTC.

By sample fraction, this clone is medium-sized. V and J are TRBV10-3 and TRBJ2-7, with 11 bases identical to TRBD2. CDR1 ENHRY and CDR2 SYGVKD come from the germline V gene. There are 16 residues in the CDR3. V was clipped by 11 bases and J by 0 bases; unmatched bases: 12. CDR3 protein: CAPCALAGGDSYEQYF. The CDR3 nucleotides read TGTGCCCCGTGCGCCCTAGCGGGAGGCGACTCCTACGAGCAGTACTTC.

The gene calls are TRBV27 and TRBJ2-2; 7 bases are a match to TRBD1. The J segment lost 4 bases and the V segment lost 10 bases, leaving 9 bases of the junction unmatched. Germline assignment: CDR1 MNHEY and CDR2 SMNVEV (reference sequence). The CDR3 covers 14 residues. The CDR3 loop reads CATKQGTLTGELFF. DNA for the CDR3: TGTGCCACCAAACAGGGGACCCTCACCGGGGAGCTGTTTTTT.

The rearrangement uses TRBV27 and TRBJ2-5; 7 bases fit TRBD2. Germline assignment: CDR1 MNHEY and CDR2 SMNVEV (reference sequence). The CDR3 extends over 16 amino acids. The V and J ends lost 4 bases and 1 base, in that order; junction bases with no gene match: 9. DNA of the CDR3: TGTGCCAGCAGTTCCCAGGGAGGGCTGGGCCAAGAGACCCAGTACTTC. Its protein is CASSSQGGLGQETQYF.

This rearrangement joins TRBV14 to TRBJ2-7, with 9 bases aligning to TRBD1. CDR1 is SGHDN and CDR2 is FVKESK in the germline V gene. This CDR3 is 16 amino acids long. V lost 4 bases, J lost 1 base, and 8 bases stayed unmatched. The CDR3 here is CASSPNRGLRSYEQYF. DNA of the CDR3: TGTGCCAGCAGCCCAAACAGGGGGCTGAGGTCCTACGAGCAGTACTTC.

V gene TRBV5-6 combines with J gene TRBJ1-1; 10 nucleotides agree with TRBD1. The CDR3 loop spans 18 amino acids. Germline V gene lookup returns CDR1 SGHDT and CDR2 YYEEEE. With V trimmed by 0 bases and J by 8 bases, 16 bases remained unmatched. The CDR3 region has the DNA TGTGCCAGCAGCTTGGACCTCGGGACAGGGGTGTTTGCTTTGGAAGCTTTCTTT. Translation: CASSLDLGTGVFALEAFF. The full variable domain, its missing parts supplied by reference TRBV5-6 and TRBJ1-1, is DAGVTQSPTHLIKTRGQQVTLRCSPKSGHDTVSWYQQALGQGPQFIFQYYEEEERQRGNFPDRFSGHQFPNYSSELNVNALLLGDSALYLCASSLDLGTGVFALEAFFGQGTRLTVV.

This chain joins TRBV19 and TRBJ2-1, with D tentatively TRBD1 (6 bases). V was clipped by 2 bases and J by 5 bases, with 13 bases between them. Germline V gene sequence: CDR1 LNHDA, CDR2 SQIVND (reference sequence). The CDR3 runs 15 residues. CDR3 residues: CASSISWTENNEQFF. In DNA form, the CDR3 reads TGTGCCAGTAGTATAAGTTGGACAGAGAACAATGAGCAGTTCTTC.

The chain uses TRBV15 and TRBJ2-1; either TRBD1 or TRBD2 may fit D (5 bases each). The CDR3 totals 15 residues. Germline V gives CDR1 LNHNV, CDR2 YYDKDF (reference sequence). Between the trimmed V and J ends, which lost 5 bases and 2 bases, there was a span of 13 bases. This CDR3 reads CATSPSRGPYNEQFF. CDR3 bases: TGTGCCACCAGCCCCTCCCGGGGACCCTACAATGAGCAGTTCTTC. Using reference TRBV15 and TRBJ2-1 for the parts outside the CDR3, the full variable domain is DAMVIQNPRYQVTQFGKPVTLSCSQTLNHNVMYWYQQKSSQAPKLLFHYYDKDFNNEADTPDNFQSRRPNTSFCFLDIRSPGLGDTAMYLCATSPSRGPYNEQFFGPGTRLTVL.

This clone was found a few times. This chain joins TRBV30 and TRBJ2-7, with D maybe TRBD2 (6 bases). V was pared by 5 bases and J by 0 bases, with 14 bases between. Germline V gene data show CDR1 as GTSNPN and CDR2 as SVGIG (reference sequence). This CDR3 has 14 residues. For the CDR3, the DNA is TGTGCCTGGCCTTTCGTAGCGGCCTCCTACGAGCAGTACTTC. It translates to CAWPFVAASYEQYF.

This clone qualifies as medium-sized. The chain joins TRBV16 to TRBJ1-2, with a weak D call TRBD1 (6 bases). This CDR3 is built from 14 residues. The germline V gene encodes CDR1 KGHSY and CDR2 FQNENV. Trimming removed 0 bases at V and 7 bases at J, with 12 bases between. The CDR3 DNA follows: TGTGCCAGCAGCCAATCCCCAGGGGAGGGTGGCTACACCTTC. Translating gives CASSQSPGEGGYTF.

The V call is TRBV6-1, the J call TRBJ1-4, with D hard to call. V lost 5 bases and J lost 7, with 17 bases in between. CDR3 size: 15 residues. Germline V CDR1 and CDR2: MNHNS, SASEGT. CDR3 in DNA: TGTGCCAGCAGTTCCACCTCAGGCTCCGGTGAAAAACTGTTTTTT. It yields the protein CASSSTSGSGEKLFF.

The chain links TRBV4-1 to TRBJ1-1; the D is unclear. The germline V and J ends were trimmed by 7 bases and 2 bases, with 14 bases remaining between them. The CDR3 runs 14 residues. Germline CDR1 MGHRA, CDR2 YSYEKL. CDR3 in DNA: TGCGCCAGCACCATAGACCCAGGTAACACTGAAGCTTTCTTT. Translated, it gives CASTIDPGNTEAFF.

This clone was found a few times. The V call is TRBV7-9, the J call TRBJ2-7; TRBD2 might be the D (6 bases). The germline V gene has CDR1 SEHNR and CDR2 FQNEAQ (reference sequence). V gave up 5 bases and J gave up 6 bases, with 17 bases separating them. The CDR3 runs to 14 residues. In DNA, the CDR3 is TGTGCCAGCAGCAACGGAGGGATGGGGTTCGAGCAGTACTTC. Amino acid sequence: CASSNGGMGFEQYF.

The CDR3 region has the DNA TGTGCCAGCAGCGTAGCCCCTGATATAGGGTTCGGTCCCCCTGAAGCTTTCTTT. This sequence encodes CASSVAPDIGFGPPEAFF. The chain recombines TRBV9 with TRBJ1-1; D uncertain. Germline V lookup: CDR1 SGDLS, CDR2 YYNGEE. The CDR3 extends over 18 amino acids. V was trimmed by 0 bases and J by 6 bases, leaving 24 bases between them.

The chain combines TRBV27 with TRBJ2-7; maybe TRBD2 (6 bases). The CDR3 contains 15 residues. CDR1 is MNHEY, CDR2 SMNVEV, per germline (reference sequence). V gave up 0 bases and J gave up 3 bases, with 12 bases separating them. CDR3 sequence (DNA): TGTGCCAGCAGTTTATCAGGAGGGCCTGGCTACGAGCAGTACTTC. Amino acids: CASSLSGGPGYEQYF.

The CDR3 DNA is TGTGCCAGCAGCTTGGGGACAGATATCTACGAGCAGTACTTC. It encodes CASSLGTDIYEQYF. The chain has TRBV7-2 and TRBJ2-7; 7 nucleotides agree with TRBD1. CDR1 SGHTA and CDR2 FQGNSA come from the germline V gene. With 3 bases clipped from V and 3 bases from J, the junction kept 5 bases outside the gene matches. The CDR3 has 14 amino acids.

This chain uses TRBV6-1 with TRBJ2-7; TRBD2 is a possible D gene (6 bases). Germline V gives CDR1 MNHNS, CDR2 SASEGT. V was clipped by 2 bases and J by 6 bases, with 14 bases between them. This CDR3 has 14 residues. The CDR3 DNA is TGTGCCAGCAGTGAAATAGGAGGGCTGGGCGAGCAGTACTTC. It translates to CASSEIGGLGEQYF.

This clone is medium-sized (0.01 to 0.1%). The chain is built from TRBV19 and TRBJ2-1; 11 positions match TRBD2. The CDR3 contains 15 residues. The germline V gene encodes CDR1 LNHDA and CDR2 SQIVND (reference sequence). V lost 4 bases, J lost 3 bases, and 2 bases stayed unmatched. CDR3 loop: CASSSTSGGYNEQFF. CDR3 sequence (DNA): TGTGCCAGTAGTAGTACTAGCGGGGGCTACAATGAGCAGTTCTTC.

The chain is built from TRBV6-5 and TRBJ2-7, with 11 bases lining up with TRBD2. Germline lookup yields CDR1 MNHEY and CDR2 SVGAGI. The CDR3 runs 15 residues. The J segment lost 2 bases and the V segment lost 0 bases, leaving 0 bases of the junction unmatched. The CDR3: CASSYSTSGTYEQYF. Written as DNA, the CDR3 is TGTGCCAGCAGTTACTCGACTAGCGGGACCTACGAGCAGTACTTC.

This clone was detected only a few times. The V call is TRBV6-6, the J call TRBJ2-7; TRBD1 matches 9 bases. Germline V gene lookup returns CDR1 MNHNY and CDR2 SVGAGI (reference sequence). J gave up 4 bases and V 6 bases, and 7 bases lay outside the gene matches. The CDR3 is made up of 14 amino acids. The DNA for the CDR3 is TGTGCCAGCAGCACACAGGGGGCTGGGTACGAGCAGTACTTC. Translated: CASSTQGAGYEQYF.

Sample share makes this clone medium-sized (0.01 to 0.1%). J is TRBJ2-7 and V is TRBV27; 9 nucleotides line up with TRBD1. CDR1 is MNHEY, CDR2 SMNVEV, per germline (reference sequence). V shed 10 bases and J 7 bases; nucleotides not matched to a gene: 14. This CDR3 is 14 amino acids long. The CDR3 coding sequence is TGTGCCACTTCCGAGGGGGACAGGGCCTGGGAGCAGTACTTC. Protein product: CATSEGDRAWEQYF.

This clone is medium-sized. CDR3 nucleotides: TGTGCCAGCAGCTCCGGGACAGGGGGCTACGAGCAGTACTTC. It yields the protein CASSSGTGGYEQYF. The genes are TRBV4-2 and TRBJ2-7; 11 bases align to TRBD1. The germline V gene has CDR1 LGHNA and CDR2 YNFKEQ. The CDR3 totals 14 residues. V trimming: 5 bases; J trimming: 3 bases; junction bases outside the gene matches: 3.

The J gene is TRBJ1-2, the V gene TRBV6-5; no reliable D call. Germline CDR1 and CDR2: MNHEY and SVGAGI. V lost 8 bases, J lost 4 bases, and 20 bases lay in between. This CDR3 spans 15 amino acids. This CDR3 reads CASHGDGTRFYGYTF. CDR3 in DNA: TGTGCCAGCCACGGGGATGGCACGAGATTCTATGGCTACACCTTC.

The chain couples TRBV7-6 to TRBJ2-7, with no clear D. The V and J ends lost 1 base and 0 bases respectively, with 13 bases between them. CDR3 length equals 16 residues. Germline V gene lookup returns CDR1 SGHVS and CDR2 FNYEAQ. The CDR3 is CASSLEADLSSYEQYF. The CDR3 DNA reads TGTGCCAGCAGCTTAGAAGCTGACTTGAGCTCCTACGAGCAGTACTTC.

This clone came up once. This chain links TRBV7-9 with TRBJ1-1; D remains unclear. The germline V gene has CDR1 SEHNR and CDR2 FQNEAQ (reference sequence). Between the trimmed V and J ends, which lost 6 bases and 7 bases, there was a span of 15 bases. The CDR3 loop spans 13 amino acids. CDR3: CASSLGPNGEAFF. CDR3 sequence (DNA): TGTGCCAGCAGTCTCGGACCCAACGGTGAAGCTTTCTTT.